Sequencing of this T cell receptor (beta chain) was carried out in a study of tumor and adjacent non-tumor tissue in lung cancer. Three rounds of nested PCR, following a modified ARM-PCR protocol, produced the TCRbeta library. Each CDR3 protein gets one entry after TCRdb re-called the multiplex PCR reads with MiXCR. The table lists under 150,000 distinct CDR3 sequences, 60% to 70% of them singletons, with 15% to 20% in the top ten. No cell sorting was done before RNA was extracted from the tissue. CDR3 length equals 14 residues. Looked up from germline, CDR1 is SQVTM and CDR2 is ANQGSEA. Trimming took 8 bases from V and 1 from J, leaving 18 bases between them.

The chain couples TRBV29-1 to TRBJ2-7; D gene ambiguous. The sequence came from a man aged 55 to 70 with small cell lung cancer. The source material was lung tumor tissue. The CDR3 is CSIAPVGASYEQYF. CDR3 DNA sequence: TGCAGCATTGCCCCTGTGGGCGCTTCCTACGAGCAGTACTTC.